This T cell receptor beta chain was sequenced for a study of T cell responses to AZD1222 COVID-19 vaccine. Study at large: Second doses were pooled across both intervals (about 4 or about 12 weeks). Overall study findings and caveats: Two AZD1222 doses significantly raised spike-specific TCR breadth and depth over controls. Repertoires were obtained solely post-peak T cell response.

Generated by immunoSEQ multiplex PCR, the TCRdb table keeps only in-frame clones and is missing some. The sample lists fewer than 85,000 clones, 88% occurring once. CDR1 and CDR2 from the germline V gene are MNHNY and SVGAGI (reference sequence). The CDR3 totals 16 residues. J lost 3 bases, V lost 2 bases, and 7 bases had no gene match. Concerning this clone: Its antigen is currently unknown.

The chain joins TRBV6-6 to TRBJ2-5; 9 positions agree with TRBD1. Source: peripheral blood, taken on day 0 of AZD1222 vaccination. The TCR originated in an adult in good health. This CDR3 is CASSYDRGSLKETQYF. The CDR3 DNA is TGTGCCAGCAGTTACGACAGGGGGTCTCTTAAAGAGACCCAGTACTTC.